This T cell receptor beta chain was sequenced for a study of OX40 agonist ivuxolimab in advanced cancers. Whole-study context: Every 2 weeks, patients got intravenous ivuxolimab at one of six dose levels (0.01-10 mg/kg).

Clones were read by immunoSEQ multiplex PCR, and TCRdb kept only the in-frame ones, dropping some. The data hold roughly 20,000 clones, with about three quarters observed a single time. Concerning this clone itself: Its ends do not fully match the called genes, so a read error is possible.

The input for sequencing was CD4+ or CD8+ T cells sorted from blood, taken in a trial of the OX40 agonist ivuxolimab. This TCR was recovered from an adult with an advanced solid tumor such as melanoma, head and neck, liver or kidney cancer.

CDR3 protein: CATTRVAVSYNEQFF. The CDR3 bases are TGTGCCACCACCAGAGTTGCGGTCTCCTACAATGAGCAGTTCTTC. The chain carries TRBV15 and TRBJ2-1; no clear D gene. CDR3 length: 15 residues. Germline V gives CDR1 LNHNV, CDR2 YYDKDF (reference sequence).